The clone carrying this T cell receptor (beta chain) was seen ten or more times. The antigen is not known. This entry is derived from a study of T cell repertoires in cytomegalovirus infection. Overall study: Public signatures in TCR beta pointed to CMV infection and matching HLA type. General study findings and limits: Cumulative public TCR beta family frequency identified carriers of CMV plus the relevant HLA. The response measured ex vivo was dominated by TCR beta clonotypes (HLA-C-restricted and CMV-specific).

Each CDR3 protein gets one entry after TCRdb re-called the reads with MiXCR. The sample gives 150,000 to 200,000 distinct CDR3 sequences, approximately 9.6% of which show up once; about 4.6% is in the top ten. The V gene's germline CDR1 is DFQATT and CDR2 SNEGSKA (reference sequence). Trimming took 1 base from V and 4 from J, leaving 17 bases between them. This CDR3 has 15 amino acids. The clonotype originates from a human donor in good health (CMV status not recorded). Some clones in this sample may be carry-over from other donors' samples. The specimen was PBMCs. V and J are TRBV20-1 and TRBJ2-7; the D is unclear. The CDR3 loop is CSARAIDGVPYEQYF. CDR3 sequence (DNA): TGCAGTGCTAGAGCCATAGATGGGGTCCCATACGAGCAGTACTTC.